The 31 T cell receptor beta chains below come from one sample, sequenced in a study of cytomegalovirus exposure and HLA in healthy donors. The PCR was carried out with 60 Vbeta primers and 13 Jbeta primers. Produced via immunoSEQ multiplex PCR; TCRdb's table is partial and in-frame only. The table records around 97,000 clones, 76% of them present only once. The sequenced sample was PBMCs. These receptors all stem from a woman younger than 35 in good health and CMV-seropositive.

The chain is built from TRBV7-9 and TRBJ2-7; 7 positions match TRBD1. This CDR3 contains 14 residues. The V segment lost 5 bases and the J segment 4 bases; nucleotides outside the gene matches: 8. Germline V gene sequence: CDR1 SEHNR, CDR2 FQNEAQ (reference sequence). The CDR3 here is CASSNDRERYEQYF. The CDR3 DNA sequence: TGTGCCAGCAGCAATGACAGGGAACGGTACGAGCAGTACTTC.

The chain uses TRBV27 and TRBJ2-1; 9 positions match TRBD2. The V gene's germline CDR1 is MNHEY and CDR2 SMNVEV (reference sequence). The length of the CDR3 is 15 residues. V trimming: 1 base; J trimming: 5 bases; junction bases outside the gene matches: 3. CDR3 amino acids: CASSLFGTSNNEQFF. CDR3 bases: TGTGCCAGCAGTTTATTTGGGACTAGCAACAATGAGCAGTTCTTC.

This clone was counted a few times. CDR3 coding DNA: TGTGCCAGCAGCCCAGGGGTTAAGAACACTGAAGCTTTCTTT. It encodes CASSPGVKNTEAFF. The chain is built from TRBV14 and TRBJ1-1, with D possibly TRBD1 on 6 matching bases. This CDR3 has 14 residues. CDR1 SGHDN and CDR2 FVKESK come from the germline V gene. The V gene lost 4 bases and the J gene lost 1 base, with 10 bases spanning the gap.

CDR3 sequence: CASSLALRGNTIYF. CDR3 nucleotides: TGTGCCAGCAGCTTGGCTCTCCGTGGAAACACCATATATTTT. The rearrangement uses TRBV5-5 and TRBJ1-3; D is undetermined. The CDR3 has 14 amino acids. Germline-derived CDR1 and CDR2 are SGHKS and YYEKEE (reference sequence). Trimming removed 0 bases at V and 3 bases at J, with 7 bases between.

V gene TRBV9 combines with J gene TRBJ1-3; a possible D gene is TRBD1 (6 bases). The CDR3 runs 16 residues. Germline CDR1 and CDR2: SGDLS and YYNGEE. V lost 5 bases and J 0 bases, leaving 15 bases between the germline ends. The CDR3: CASRPAGGLSGNTIYF. DNA of the CDR3: TGTGCCAGCAGACCCGCGGGGGGCCTCTCTGGAAACACCATATATTTT.

The chain recombines TRBV4-3 with TRBJ1-1; 7 bases are a match to TRBD1. Germline loops: CDR1 LGHNA, CDR2 YSLEER. The CDR3 sequence is 15 residues long. V dropped 4 bases and J dropped 1; count of bases not matched to a gene: 6. The CDR3 reads CASSRRQGSNTEAFF. Written as DNA, the CDR3 is TGCGCCAGCAGCCGCCGACAGGGCTCGAACACTGAAGCTTTCTTT.

This chain uses TRBV7-6 with TRBJ2-1, with a possible D match to TRBD2 (5 bases). CDR1 and CDR2 from the germline V gene are SGHVS and FNYEAQ. This CDR3 has 14 amino acids. Between the trimmed V and J ends, which lost 1 base and 8 bases, there was a span of 12 bases. The CDR3 DNA follows: TGTGCCAGCAGCTTAGTGGACTTTTACGATGAGCAGTTCTTC. The encoded protein is CASSLVDFYDEQFF.

The V and J genes are TRBV5-1 and TRBJ1-1, with 8 bases aligning to TRBD1. The V and J ends lost 2 bases and 1 base, in that order; junction bases with no gene match: 10. The CDR3 runs to 17 residues. From germline, CDR1 is SGHRS and CDR2 YFSETQ. The chain's CDR3 is CASSFPDREGQNTEAFF. CDR3 nucleotide sequence: TGCGCCAGCAGCTTTCCGGACAGGGAGGGCCAGAACACTGAAGCTTTCTTT.

J is TRBJ2-1 and V is TRBV28; the D gene is possibly TRBD2 (6 bases). Germline V CDR1 and CDR2: MDHEN, SYDVKM. The ends were cut back, 4 bases at V and 13 bases at J, with 11 bases in the middle. The CDR3 loop spans 11 amino acids. Here the CDR3 reads CASSWRDFQFF. The CDR3 DNA is TGTGCCAGCAGTTGGCGGGACTTCCAGTTCTTC. The complete variable domain, with remaining parts taken from reference TRBV28 and TRBJ2-1, reads DVKVTQSSRYLVKRTGEKVFLECVQDMDHENMFWYRQDPGLGLRLIYFSYDVKMKEKGDIPEGYSVSREKKERFSLILESASTNQTSMYLCASSWRDFQFFGPGTRLTVL.

On this clone: A read error may produce the germline difference seen at one junction end. V is TRBV6-5 and J is TRBJ1-1; perhaps TRBD1 as D (6 bases). The CDR3 is 14 residues long. Per germline, CDR1 MNHEY and CDR2 SVGAGI. CDR3 region: CASRYFSTGTEAFF. The CDR3 coding sequence is TGTGCCAGCAGGTACTTTTCCACCGGGACAGAAGCTTTCTTT.

V is TRBV7-2 and J is TRBJ2-7, with 9 bases matching TRBD2. This CDR3 has 13 amino acids. Germline CDR1 and CDR2: SGHTA and FQGNSA. The V segment lost 5 bases and the J segment 5 bases; nucleotides outside the gene matches: 4. The CDR3 nucleotides are TGTGCCAGCAGCCTTAGCGGGAGCCACGAGCAGTACTTC. It codes for CASSLSGSHEQYF. Variable domain in full (rest from reference TRBV7-2 and TRBJ2-7): GAGVSQSPSNKVTEKGKDVELRCDPISGHTALYWYRQSLGQGLEFLIYFQGNSAPDKSGLPSDRFSAERTGGSVSTLTIQRTQQEDSAVYLCASSLSGSHEQYFGPGTRLTVT.

The chain carries TRBV6-4 and TRBJ1-5; 10 nucleotides agree with TRBD1. The CDR3 is 17 amino acids. Trimming at V came to 11 bases and at J to 9 bases, leaving 22 bases not matched to a gene. Germline V CDR1 and CDR2: MRHNA, SNTAGT. In nucleotides, the CDR3 is TGTGCCCTTCTCGGGATCGTCGAGGACAGGGGGTGGGCGCCCCAGCATTTT. This translates into CALLGIVEDRGWAPQHF.

The chain uses TRBV4-2 and TRBJ2-5, with D possibly being TRBD2 (6 bases). This CDR3 contains 13 residues. Germline values: CDR1 LGHNA, CDR2 YNFKEQ. Trimming took off 1 base at V and 4 bases at J, with 7 bases between the two ends. As DNA, the CDR3 is TGTGCCAGCAGCCAAGGGACTATAGAGACCCAGTACTTC. Its translation: CASSQGTIETQYF.

This chain connects TRBV9 to TRBJ2-7; D perhaps matches TRBD2 (6 bases). From germline, CDR1 is SGDLS and CDR2 YYNGEE. Trimming shortened V by 7 bases and J by 0 bases, and 11 bases separated the two germline ends. CDR3 length: 13 residues. The CDR3 spells CASGAGYSYEQYF. For the CDR3, the DNA is TGTGCCAGCGGGGCGGGGTACTCCTACGAGCAGTACTTC.

The rearrangement joins TRBV27 to TRBJ1-2, with D possibly TRBD1 on 6 matching bases. CDR3 length equals 15 residues. Germline V gene data show CDR1 as MNHEY and CDR2 as SMNVEV (reference sequence). The V end lost 11 bases, the J end lost 4 bases, and 23 bases lay between the germline ends. The CDR3 DNA reads as TGTGCCCCGGGGGGCGGGAACCGTCACAGCTATGGCTACACCTTC. Protein: CAPGGGNRHSYGYTF.

This clone has a handful of counts. The CDR3 nucleotides read TGTGCCAGTACGGTGGGACAGGGGAACACTGAAGCTTTCTTT. This translates into CASTVGQGNTEAFF. The J gene is TRBJ1-1, the V gene TRBV6-6, with 9 bases aligning to TRBD1. Germline V CDR1 and CDR2: MNHNY, SVGAGI (reference sequence). This CDR3 comprises 14 residues. J was trimmed by 1 base and V by 9 bases; bases with no gene match: 6.

The chain links TRBV27 to TRBJ2-7, with 10 bases aligning to TRBD1. The germline V gene has CDR1 MNHEY and CDR2 SMNVEV (reference sequence). The ends lost 5 bases at V and 4 bases at J; junction bases unmatched: 11. CDR3 size: 16 residues. CDR3: CASSIIGTGAIYEQYF. The CDR3 bases are TGTGCCAGCAGTATTATCGGGACAGGGGCCATTTACGAGCAGTACTTC.

This clone was picked up one time. The V gene is TRBV2, the J gene TRBJ2-5; TRBD1 aligns across 7 bases. This CDR3 has 13 residues. The V segment lost 6 bases and the J segment 3 bases; nucleotides outside the gene matches: 4. CDR1 SNHLY and CDR2 FYNNEI come from the germline V gene. The CDR3 is CASRDDREETQYF. Here the CDR3 DNA reads TGTGCCAGCAGAGACGACAGGGAAGAGACCCAGTACTTC. Filled out from reference TRBV2 and TRBJ2-5, the complete variable domain reads EPEVTQTPSHQVTQMGQEVILRCVPISNHLYFYWYRQILGQKVEFLVSFYNNEISEKSEIFDDQFSVERPDGSNFTLKIRSTKLEDSAMYFCASRDDREETQYFGPGTRLLVL.

The chain links TRBV5-4 to TRBJ1-2; TRBD1 might be the D (6 bases). The CDR3 is 16 residues long. Per germline, CDR1 SGHNT and CDR2 YYREEE (reference sequence). Trimming cost V 4 bases and J 0 bases, with 16 bases left between them. The CDR3 DNA reads TGTGCCAGCAGCGCGTACGGACAGTTAGCTAACTATGGCTACACCTTC. Its protein is CASSAYGQLANYGYTF. Supplemented by reference TRBV5-4 and TRBJ1-2, the full variable domain reads ETGVTQSPTHLIKTRGQQVTLRCSSQSGHNTVSWYQQALGQGPQFIFQYYREEENGRGNFPPRFSGLQFPNYSSELNVNALELDDSALYLCASSAYGQLANYGYTFGSGTRLTVV.

There are a few counts of this clone. The chain joins TRBV29-1 to TRBJ2-7; TRBD1 matches 8 bases. This CDR3 has 13 amino acids. The germline V gene has CDR1 SQVTM and CDR2 ANQGSEA. V trimming: 5 bases; J trimming: 2 bases; junction bases outside the gene matches: 5. The DNA of the CDR3 is TGCAGCGTTCTCACAGGGGGAACCTACGAGCAGTACTTC. This gives the protein CSVLTGGTYEQYF.

The chain couples TRBV19 to TRBJ2-7, with 10 bases that match TRBD1. J lost 4 bases, V lost 4 bases, and 7 bases had no gene match. The germline V gene encodes CDR1 LNHDA and CDR2 SQIVND (reference sequence). The CDR3 sequence is 15 residues long. CDR3 coding DNA: TGTGCCAGTAGTAGGTCGACAGGGGGCATTTACGAGCAGTACTTC. This translates into CASSRSTGGIYEQYF.

This chain connects TRBV6-5 to TRBJ2-1; 9 bases are shared with TRBD2. Looked up from germline, CDR1 is MNHEY and CDR2 is SVGAGI. This CDR3 contains 16 residues. The junction had 3 bases not matched to a gene; V was cut back by 0 bases and J by 3 bases. This chain's CDR3 is CASSYSASGNYNEQFF. CDR3 DNA: TGTGCCAGCAGTTACTCCGCTAGCGGGAACTACAATGAGCAGTTCTTC.

This chain uses TRBV5-1 with TRBJ2-2; 11 bases match TRBD2. The germline CDR1 and CDR2 sequences are SGHRS and YFSETQ. The CDR3 is made up of 18 amino acids. Trimming cost V 4 bases and J 4 bases; bases outside gene matches: 12. The CDR3 nucleotides read TGCGCCAGCAGCGGACCGACTAGCGGGACCACCGGCACCGGGGAGCTGTTTTTT. Amino acids: CASSGPTSGTTGTGELFF.

The count of this clone is one. The chain links TRBV25-1 to TRBJ1-2; possibly TRBD1 for D (5 bases). The V gene lost 5 bases and the J gene lost 3 bases, with 7 bases spanning the gap. CDR1 is MGHDK and CDR2 is SYGVNS in the germline V gene. The CDR3 length is 12 residues. DNA of the CDR3: TGTGCCAGCAGTCGGGGGGACTATGGCTACACCTTC. Protein sequence: CASSRGDYGYTF.

The chain recombines TRBV9 with TRBJ2-7; 7 bases map to TRBD2. With 3 bases clipped from V and 2 bases from J, the junction kept 5 bases outside the gene matches. The germline V gene encodes CDR1 SGDLS and CDR2 YYNGEE. This CDR3 spans 14 amino acids. CDR3 residues: CASSGSGGPYEQYF. The CDR3 DNA reads as TGTGCCAGCAGCGGCTCGGGGGGTCCCTACGAGCAGTACTTC.

V is TRBV6-6 and J is TRBJ1-3, with D maybe TRBD1 (5 bases). The CDR3 runs 14 residues. The V end was cut by 0 bases, the J end by 2 bases, with 5 bases between. CDR1 is MNHNY, CDR2 SVGAGI, per germline (reference sequence). The CDR3 DNA is TGTGCCAGCAGTTACTCGACAGCTGGAAACACCATATATTTT. Protein: CASSYSTAGNTIYF.

V gene TRBV9 combines with J gene TRBJ1-5; D gene uncertain. The CDR3 has 15 amino acids. Trimming took off 4 bases at V and 5 bases at J, with 16 bases between the two ends. In germline, CDR1 is SGDLS, CDR2 YYNGEE. The CDR3 DNA reads TGTGCCAGCAGCCAAGGATGGAGACTAGATCAGCCCCAGCATTTT. Protein: CASSQGWRLDQPQHF.

The genes are TRBV11-3 and TRBJ2-2; 7 bases match TRBD2. The CDR3 is 15 amino acids. With 6 bases clipped from V and 5 bases from J, the junction kept 9 bases outside the gene matches. Germline V CDR1 and CDR2: SGHNT, YENEEA. CDR3 loop: CASSSMASGTGELFF. In DNA form, the CDR3 reads TGTGCCAGCAGTAGTATGGCTAGCGGTACCGGGGAGCTGTTTTTT.

The V call is TRBV6-6, the J call TRBJ1-3, with D uncertain. In germline, CDR1 is MNHNY, CDR2 SVGAGI (reference sequence). The CDR3 extends over 16 amino acids. The germline V and J ends were trimmed by 0 bases and 4 bases, with 13 bases remaining between them. CDR3 nucleotide sequence: TGTGCCAGCAGTTACTCTGAGGAACATTGGGGAAACACCATATATTTT. Encoded protein: CASSYSEEHWGNTIYF.

This chain uses TRBV10-3 with TRBJ2-3, with 9 bases aligning to TRBD2. Trimming removed 0 bases from V and 6 bases from J; junction bases left unmatched: 13. CDR1 is ENHRY and CDR2 is SYGVKD in the germline V gene. CDR3 length: 18 amino acids. The CDR3 nucleotides are TGTGCCATCAGTGAGTCGACTCGCGGCGGGGGGGTCCGGGATACGCAGTATTTT. Its protein is CAISESTRGGGVRDTQYF.

The rearrangement uses TRBV4-3 and TRBJ2-3, with a tentative D call TRBD2 (5 bases). The CDR3 totals 16 residues. Trimming shortened V by 5 bases and J by 1 base, and 16 bases separated the two germline ends. Germline-derived CDR1 and CDR2 are LGHNA and YSLEER. The CDR3 nucleotides are TGCGCCAGCAGCTTCAACCGGGCGAGGGGCACAGATACGCAGTATTTT. This encodes CASSFNRARGTDTQYF.